The 18 T cell receptor beta chains below come from one sample, sequenced in a study of blood T cell repertoires in COVID-19. Data came from immunoSEQ multiplex PCR; TCRdb stores just in-frame clones and leaves some out. The data hold 300,000 or so clones, with around 80% observed a single time. The specimen sequenced was peripheral blood. The receptors come from a woman aged 45 to 65 with acute or convalescent COVID-19.

The chain carries TRBV14 and TRBJ2-5, with 12 bases identical to TRBD2. The CDR3 totals 15 residues. CDR1 SGHDN and CDR2 FVKESK come from the germline V gene. V shed 3 bases and J 5 bases; nucleotides not matched to a gene: 4. In nucleotides, the CDR3 is TGTGCCAGCAGCCAGAACCTAGCGGGGGGGGAGACCCAGTACTTC. Translation gives CASSQNLAGGETQYF.

The rearrangement links TRBV19 to TRBJ2-3; D may be TRBD2 (5 bases). V was trimmed by 8 bases and J by 2 bases, leaving 17 bases between them. The germline CDR1 and CDR2 sequences are LNHDA and SQIVND (reference sequence). There are 15 residues in the CDR3. The CDR3, as DNA: TGTGCCAGTCAGGCGCGGGCAGTCTCCACAGATACGCAGTATTTT. It translates to CASQARAVSTDTQYF. The whole variable domain, filled in from reference TRBV19 and TRBJ2-3, reads DGGITQSPKYLFRKEGQNVTLSCEQNLNHDAMYWYRQDPGQGLRLIYYSQIVNDFQKGDIAEGYSVSREKKESFPLTVTSAQKNPTAFYLCASQARAVSTDTQYFGPGTRLTVL.

CDR3 region: CASSSPRRQGGLGEQFF. CDR3 coding DNA: TGTGCCAGCAGCTCGCCTCGAAGACAGGGGGGCCTAGGTGAGCAGTTCTTC. The V call is TRBV7-9, the J call TRBJ2-1; the match to TRBD1 covers 9 bases. Germline CDR1 is SEHNR and CDR2 is FQNEAQ (reference sequence). The CDR3 consists of 17 residues. Trimming took 4 bases from V and 9 from J; bases not matched to a gene: 16.

Notes on this clone: This clone may be a read error of a much larger clone one base away. DNA of the CDR3: TGTGCCAGCAGCCAAACAGGGGACACTGAAGCTTTCTTT. It codes for CASSQTGDTEAFF. The J gene is TRBJ1-1, the V gene TRBV3-1 (or the pseudogene TRBV3-2); 7 positions agree with TRBD1. V lost 2 bases and J lost 3; bases outside the gene matches: 0. Germline-derived CDR1 and CDR2 are LGHDT and YNNKEL (reference sequence). The CDR3 consists of 13 residues.

This clone was counted a single time. CDR3 residues: CASSIRRGLAGSNTGELFF. CDR3 DNA sequence: TGTGCCAGTAGTATTAGGCGAGGACTAGCGGGATCGAACACCGGGGAGCTGTTTTTT. The chain carries TRBV19 and TRBJ2-2; 12 nucleotides match TRBD2. J was trimmed by 0 bases and V by 3 bases; bases with no gene match: 8. The CDR3 has 19 residues. Germline CDR1 LNHDA, CDR2 SQIVND (reference sequence).

V usage is TRBV2 and J usage is TRBJ1-1, with D maybe TRBD1 (5 bases). Germline V lookup: CDR1 SNHLY, CDR2 FYNNEI. V was trimmed by 7 bases and J by 0 bases, leaving 18 bases between them. The CDR3 covers 16 residues. The CDR3, as DNA: TGTGCCAGCAATTTAGGGGTCAACCTCATGAACACTGAAGCTTTCTTT. Amino acids: CASNLGVNLMNTEAFF.

V is TRBV10-3 and J is TRBJ1-1; no reliable D call. The CDR3 runs 15 residues. The germline V gene encodes CDR1 ENHRY and CDR2 SYGVKD. V was shortened by 8 bases and J by 5 bases, with 21 bases between the two germline ends. The DNA for the CDR3 is TGTGCCATCCGCAGCGGCGGACGTATAGTAACTGAAGCTTTCTTT. This encodes CAIRSGGRIVTEAFF.

The chain has TRBV19 and TRBJ1-2; possibly TRBD1 for D (6 bases). The CDR3 sequence is 15 residues long. The V gene lost 4 bases and the J gene lost 0 bases, with 12 bases spanning the gap. Germline V gene sequence: CDR1 LNHDA, CDR2 SQIVND (reference sequence). The CDR3 spells CASSTRTASNYGYTF. CDR3 coding DNA: TGTGCCAGTAGTACACGGACAGCCTCTAACTATGGCTACACCTTC.

The chain is built from TRBV3-1 (or the pseudogene TRBV3-2) and TRBJ1-2; perhaps TRBD1 as D (6 bases). With 4 bases removed from V and 4 bases from J, the gap between germline ends came to 16 bases. Germline CDR1 is LGHDT and CDR2 is YNNKEL (reference sequence). The CDR3 contains 15 residues. CDR3 loop: CASSRDGGPVYGYTF. DNA of the CDR3: TGTGCCAGCAGCCGCGACGGGGGGCCAGTCTATGGCTACACCTTC.

The chain is built from TRBV7-9 and TRBJ2-2; a possible D gene is TRBD2 (6 bases). From germline, CDR1 is SEHNR and CDR2 FQNEAQ (reference sequence). V lost 4 bases and J lost 3, with 15 bases in between. The CDR3 runs 16 residues. Written as DNA, the CDR3 is TGTGCCAGCAGCTCGGCCGTCCGGGGGTACACCGGGGAGCTGTTTTTT. Its protein product is CASSSAVRGYTGELFF.

A single count supports this clone. The gene calls are TRBV7-2 and TRBJ2-7, with D possibly matching TRBD1 (6 bases). The ends were cut back, 3 bases at V and 5 bases at J, with 14 bases in the middle. This CDR3 has 14 amino acids. Per germline, CDR1 SGHTA and CDR2 FQGNSA. CDR3 sequence: CASSFGQYFDEQYF. CDR3 nucleotides: TGTGCCAGCAGCTTTGGACAGTACTTCGACGAGCAGTACTTC.

Here the CDR3 reads CAISLAGSYEQYF. The CDR3 bases are TGTGCCATCAGCCTAGCGGGATCCTACGAGCAGTACTTC. V and J are TRBV10-3 and TRBJ2-7, with 9 bases matching TRBD2. J was trimmed by 1 base and V by 6 bases; bases with no gene match: 1. This CDR3 spans 13 amino acids. The germline V gene has CDR1 ENHRY and CDR2 SYGVKD.

V usage is TRBV7-9 and J usage is TRBJ1-4; 11 bases align to TRBD1. This CDR3 region has 15 residues. Looked up from germline, CDR1 is SEHNR and CDR2 is FQNEAQ (reference sequence). V shed 3 bases, J shed 8 bases, and the junction held 5 bases outside the gene matches. The CDR3 here is CASSLTGTGGEKLFF. The CDR3 DNA follows: TGTGCCAGCAGCTTGACCGGGACAGGGGGGGAAAAACTGTTTTTT.

The gene calls are TRBV5-6 and TRBJ2-7; D may be TRBD1 (6 bases). V was shortened by 1 base and J by 2 bases, with 16 bases between the two germline ends. CDR3 length: 16 residues. The germline CDR1 and CDR2 sequences are SGHDT and YYEEEE. Here the CDR3 DNA reads TGTGCCAGCAGCTTGAAGGGGGAGCTACGGACCTACGAGCAGTACGTC. It encodes CASSLKGELRTYEQYV.

The gene calls are TRBV3-1 (or the pseudogene TRBV3-2) and TRBJ1-1; the D gene is possibly TRBD1 (6 bases). V gave up 1 base and J gave up 2 bases, with 11 bases separating them. The germline V gene has CDR1 LGHDT and CDR2 YNNKEL (reference sequence). The CDR3 is 15 amino acids. Here the CDR3 reads CASSQGGRGNTEAFF. CDR3 DNA: TGTGCCAGCAGCCAAGGGGGCAGGGGAAACACTGAAGCTTTCTTT.

This clone came up a few times. The chain links TRBV12-5 to TRBJ1-1; TRBD1 might be the D (5 bases). CDR3 length: 14 amino acids. The V end lost 7 bases, the J end lost 3 bases, and 15 bases lay between the germline ends. Germline CDR1 is LGHNT and CDR2 is FRNRAP. The CDR3 DNA is TGTGCTAGTGCTTCCCCGACAGACCACACTGAAGCTTTCTTT. It specifies CASASPTDHTEAFF.

The genes are TRBV27 and TRBJ2-3; no clear D. The V gene's germline CDR1 is MNHEY and CDR2 SMNVEV (reference sequence). This CDR3 spans 13 amino acids. V was cut by 7 bases and J by 5 bases, with 13 bases left in between. The CDR3 is CASKLLQEDTQYF. CDR3 bases: TGTGCCAGCAAACTCCTCCAAGAAGATACGCAGTATTTT.

V is TRBV9 and J is TRBJ2-7; TRBD2 agrees at 7 bases. This CDR3 comprises 16 residues. Germline V gene sequence: CDR1 SGDLS, CDR2 YYNGEE. V was clipped by 3 bases and J by 1 base; unmatched bases: 10. CDR3 protein: CASSGTGGVNSYEQYF. The CDR3 DNA reads as TGTGCCAGCAGCGGAACGGGGGGAGTGAATTCCTACGAGCAGTACTTC. Together with reference TRBV9 and TRBJ2-7, the CDR3 gives the full variable domain: DSGVTQTPKHLITATGQRVTLRCSPRSGDLSVYWYQQSLDQGLQFLIQYYNGEERAKGNILERFSAQQFPDLHSELNLSSLELGDSALYFCASSGTGGVNSYEQYFGPGTRLTVT.